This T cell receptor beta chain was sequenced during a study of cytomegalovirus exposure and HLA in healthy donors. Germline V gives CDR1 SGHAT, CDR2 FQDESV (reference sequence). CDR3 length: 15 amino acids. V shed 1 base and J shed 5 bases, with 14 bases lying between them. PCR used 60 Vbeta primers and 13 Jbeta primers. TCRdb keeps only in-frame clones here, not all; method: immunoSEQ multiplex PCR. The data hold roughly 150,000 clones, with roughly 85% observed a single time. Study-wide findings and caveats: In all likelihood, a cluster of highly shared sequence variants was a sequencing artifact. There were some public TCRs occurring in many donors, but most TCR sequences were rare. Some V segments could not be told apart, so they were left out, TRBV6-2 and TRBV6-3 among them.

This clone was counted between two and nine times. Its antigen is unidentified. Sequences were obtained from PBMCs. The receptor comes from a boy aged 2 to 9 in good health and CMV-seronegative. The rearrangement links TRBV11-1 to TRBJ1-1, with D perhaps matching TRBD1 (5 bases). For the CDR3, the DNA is TGTGCCAGCAGCTTAGAGAGAGCAGGGCTTACTGAAGCTTTCTTT. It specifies CASSLERAGLTEAFF. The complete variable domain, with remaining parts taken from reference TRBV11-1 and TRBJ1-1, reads EAEVAQSPRYKITEKSQAVAFWCDPISGHATLYWYRQILGQGPELLVQFQDESVVDDSQLPKDRFSAERLKGVDSTLKIQPAELGDSAMYLCASSLERAGLTEAFFGQGTRLTVV.